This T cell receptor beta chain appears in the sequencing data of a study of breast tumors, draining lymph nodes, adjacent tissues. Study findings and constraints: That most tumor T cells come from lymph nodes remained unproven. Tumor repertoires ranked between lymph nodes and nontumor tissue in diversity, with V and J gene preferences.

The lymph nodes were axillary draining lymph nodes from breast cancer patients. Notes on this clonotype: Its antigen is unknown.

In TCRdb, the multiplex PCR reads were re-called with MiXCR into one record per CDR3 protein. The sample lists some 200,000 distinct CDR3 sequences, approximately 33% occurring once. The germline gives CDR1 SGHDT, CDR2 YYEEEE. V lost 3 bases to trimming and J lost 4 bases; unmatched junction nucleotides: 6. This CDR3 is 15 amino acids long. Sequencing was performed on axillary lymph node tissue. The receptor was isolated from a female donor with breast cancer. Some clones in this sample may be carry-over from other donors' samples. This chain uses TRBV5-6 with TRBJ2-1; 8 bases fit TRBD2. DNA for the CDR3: TGTGCCAGCAGCTCCAGAACTAGCGGATACAATGAGCAGTTCTTC. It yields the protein CASSSRTSGYNEQFF.